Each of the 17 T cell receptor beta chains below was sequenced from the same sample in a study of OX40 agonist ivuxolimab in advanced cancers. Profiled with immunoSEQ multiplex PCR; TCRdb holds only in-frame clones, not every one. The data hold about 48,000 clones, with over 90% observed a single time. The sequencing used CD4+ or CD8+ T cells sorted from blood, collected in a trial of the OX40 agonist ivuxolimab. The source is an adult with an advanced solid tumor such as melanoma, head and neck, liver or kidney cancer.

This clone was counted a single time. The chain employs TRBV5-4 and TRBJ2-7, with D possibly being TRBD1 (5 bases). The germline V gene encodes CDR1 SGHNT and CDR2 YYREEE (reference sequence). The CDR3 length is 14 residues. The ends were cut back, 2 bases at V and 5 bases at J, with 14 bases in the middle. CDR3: CASSLSLRAHEQYF. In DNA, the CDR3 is TGTGCCAGCAGCTTAAGTCTCAGGGCCCACGAGCAGTACTTC.

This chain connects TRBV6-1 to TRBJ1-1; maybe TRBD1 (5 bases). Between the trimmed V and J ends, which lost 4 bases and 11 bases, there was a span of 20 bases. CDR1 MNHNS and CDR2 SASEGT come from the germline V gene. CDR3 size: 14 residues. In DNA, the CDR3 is TGTGCCAGCAGTGCTGGTAACAGGCCCGAATTTGCTTTCTTT. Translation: CASSAGNRPEFAFF.

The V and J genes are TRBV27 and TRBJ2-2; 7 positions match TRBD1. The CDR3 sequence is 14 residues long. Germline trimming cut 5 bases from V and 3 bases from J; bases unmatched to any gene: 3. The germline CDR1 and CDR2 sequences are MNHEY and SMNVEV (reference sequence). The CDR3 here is CASSGGQHTGELFF. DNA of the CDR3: TGTGCCAGCAGTGGGGGACAGCACACCGGGGAGCTGTTTTTT.

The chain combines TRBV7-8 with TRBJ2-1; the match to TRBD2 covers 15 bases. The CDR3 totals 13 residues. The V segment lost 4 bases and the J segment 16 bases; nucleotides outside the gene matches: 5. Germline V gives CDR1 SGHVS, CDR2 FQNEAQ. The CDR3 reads CASSSGLAGGLFF. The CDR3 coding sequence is TGTGCCAGCAGCTCAGGACTAGCGGGGGGGCTATTCTTC.

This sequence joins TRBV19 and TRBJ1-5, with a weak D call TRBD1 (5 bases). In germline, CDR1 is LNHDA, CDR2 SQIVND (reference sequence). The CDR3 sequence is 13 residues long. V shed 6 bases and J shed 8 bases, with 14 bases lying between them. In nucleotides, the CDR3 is TGTGCCAGTAGGGGGGGAGGGTCCAAGCCCCAGCATTTT. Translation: CASRGGGSKPQHF.

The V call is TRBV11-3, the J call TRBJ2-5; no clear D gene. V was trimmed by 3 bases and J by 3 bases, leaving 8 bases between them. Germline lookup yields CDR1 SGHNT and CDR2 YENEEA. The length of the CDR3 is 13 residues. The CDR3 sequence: CASSLVNEETQYF. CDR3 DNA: TGTGCCAGCAGCTTGGTAAACGAAGAGACCCAGTACTTC. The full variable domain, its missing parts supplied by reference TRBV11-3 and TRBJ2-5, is EAGVVQSPRYKIIEKKQPVAFWCNPISGHNTLYWYLQNLGQGPELLIRYENEEAVDDSQLPKDRFSAERLKGVDSTLKIQPAELGDSAVYLCASSLVNEETQYFGPGTRLLVL.

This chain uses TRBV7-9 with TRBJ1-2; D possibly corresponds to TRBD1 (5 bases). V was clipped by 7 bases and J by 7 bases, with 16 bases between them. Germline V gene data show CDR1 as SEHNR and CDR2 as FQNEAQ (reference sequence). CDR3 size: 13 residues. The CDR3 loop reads CASTKGPESGYTF. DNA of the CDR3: TGTGCCAGCACAAAGGGGCCAGAAAGTGGCTACACCTTC. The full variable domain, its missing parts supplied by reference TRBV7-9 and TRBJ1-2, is DTGVSQNPRHKITKRGQNVTFRCDPISEHNRLYWYRQTLGQGPEFLTYFQNEAQLEKSRLLSDRFSAERPKGSFSTLEIQRTEQGDSAMYLCASTKGPESGYTFGSGTRLTVV.

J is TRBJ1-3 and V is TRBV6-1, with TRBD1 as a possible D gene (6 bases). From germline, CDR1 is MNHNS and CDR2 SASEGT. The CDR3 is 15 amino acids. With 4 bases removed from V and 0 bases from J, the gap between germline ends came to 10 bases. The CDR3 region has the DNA TGTGCCAGCAGTGCTACAGGGTACTCTGGAAACACCATATATTTT. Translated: CASSATGYSGNTIYF.

CDR3 bases: TGTGCCAGCAGCCTCGACAGGAGCTCCTATAATTCACCCCTCCACTTT. This encodes CASSLDRSSYNSPLHF. This rearrangement joins TRBV5-4 to TRBJ1-6; possible D gene TRBD1, 6 bases. Trimming pared 4 bases from V and 0 bases from J, leaving 11 bases between. The CDR3 runs 16 residues. Per germline, CDR1 SGHNT and CDR2 YYREEE (reference sequence).

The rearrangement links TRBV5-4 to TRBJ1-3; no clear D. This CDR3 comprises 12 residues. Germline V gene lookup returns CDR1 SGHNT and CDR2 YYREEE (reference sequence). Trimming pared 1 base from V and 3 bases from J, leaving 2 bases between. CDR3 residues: CASSLSGNTIYF. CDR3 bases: TGTGCCAGCAGCTTGAGTGGAAACACCATATATTTT.

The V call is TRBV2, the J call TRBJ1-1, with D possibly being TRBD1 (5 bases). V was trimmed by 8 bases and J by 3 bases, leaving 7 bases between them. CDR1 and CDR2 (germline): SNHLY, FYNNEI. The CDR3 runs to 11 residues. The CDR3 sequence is CASGGYTEAFF. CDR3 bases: TGTGCCAGCGGGGGGTACACTGAAGCTTTCTTT.

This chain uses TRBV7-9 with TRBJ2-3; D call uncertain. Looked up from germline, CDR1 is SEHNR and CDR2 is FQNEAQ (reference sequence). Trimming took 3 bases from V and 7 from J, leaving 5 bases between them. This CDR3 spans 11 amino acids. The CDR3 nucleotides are TGTGCCAGCAGCTTCGGAAATACGCAGTATTTT. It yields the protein CASSFGNTQYF.

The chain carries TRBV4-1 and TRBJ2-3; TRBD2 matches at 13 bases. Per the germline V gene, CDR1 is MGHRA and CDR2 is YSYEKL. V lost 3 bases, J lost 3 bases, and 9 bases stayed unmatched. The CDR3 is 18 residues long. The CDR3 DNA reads TGCGCCAGCAGCCAGGAGACTAGCGGGGGGCGGGGTACAGATACGCAGTATTTT. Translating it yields CASSQETSGGRGTDTQYF.

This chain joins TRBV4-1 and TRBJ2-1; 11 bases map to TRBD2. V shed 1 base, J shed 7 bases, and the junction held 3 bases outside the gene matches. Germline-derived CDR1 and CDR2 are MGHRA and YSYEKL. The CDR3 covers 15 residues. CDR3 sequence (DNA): TGCGCCAGCAGCCAAGTAGCGGGGGGGCAGAATGAGCAGTTCTTC. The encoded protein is CASSQVAGGQNEQFF.

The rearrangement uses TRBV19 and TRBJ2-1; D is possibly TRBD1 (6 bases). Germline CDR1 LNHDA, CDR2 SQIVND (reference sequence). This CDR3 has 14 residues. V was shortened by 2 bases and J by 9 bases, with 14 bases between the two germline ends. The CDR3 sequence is CASSISVGAAEQFF. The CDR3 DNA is TGTGCCAGTAGTATATCCGTGGGGGCAGCTGAGCAGTTCTTC.

The CDR3 DNA follows: TGTGCCAGCCGTAAGAGTGGCCGCCTTTCACCCCTCCACTTT. Amino acids: CASRKSGRLSPLHF. The rearrangement uses TRBV18 and TRBJ1-6; D is uncertain. The CDR3 runs to 14 residues. V shed 8 bases and J shed 9 bases, with 17 bases lying between them. Germline V gene sequence: CDR1 KGHSH, CDR2 LQKENI.

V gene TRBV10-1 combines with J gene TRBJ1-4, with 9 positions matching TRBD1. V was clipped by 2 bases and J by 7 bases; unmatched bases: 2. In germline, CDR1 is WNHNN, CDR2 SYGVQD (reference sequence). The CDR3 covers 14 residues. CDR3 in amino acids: CASSENRGLEKLFF. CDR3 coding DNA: TGCGCCAGCAGTGAGAACAGGGGGCTTGAAAAACTGTTTTTT.